This T cell receptor beta chain was found in a study of blood T cell repertoires in COVID-19. Under the authors' procedure: Nucleated cell counts were estimated from reference gene primer amplification. The method was immunoSEQ multiplex PCR; TCRdb's version includes in-frame clones alone and lacks a portion of them. That table is the source of V, J and clone size, and D and trimming were worked out from the DNA. Of about 130,000 clones in the sample, around 88% are singletons; the top ten hold around a tenth. The CDR3 covers 15 residues. CDR1 and CDR2 (germline): SGHAT, FQNNGV. The V end lost 4 bases, the J end lost 6 bases, and 18 bases lay between the germline ends.

The TCR originated in a man aged 50 or older with acute or convalescent COVID-19. The chain joins TRBV11-2 to TRBJ1-2; D is possibly TRBD1 (6 bases). Sequencing was carried out using peripheral blood. CDR3 sequence (DNA): TGTGCCAGCAGCTCCTTTTGGGGGCAGGACCATGGCTACACCTTC. Its translation: CASSSFWGQDHGYTF.